These 5 T cell receptor beta chains originate from one sample sequenced in a study of radiotherapy plus CTLA-4 blockade in lung cancer. TCRdb's table, derived via immunoSEQ multiplex PCR, lists solely in-frame clones and lacks some. In the table there are fewer than 150,000 clones, 78% of which are singletons. Material: peripheral blood, obtained from a patient treated with radiotherapy plus ipilimumab. These TCRs come from a human donor with non-small cell lung cancer who had a partial response to radiotherapy plus ipilimumab.

The CDR3 loop reads CASSLTGSPGQGLDGYTF. CDR3 sequence (DNA): TGTGCCAGCAGCTTAACCGGTTCACCGGGACAAGGATTAGATGGCTACACCTTC. V usage is TRBV5-6 and J usage is TRBJ1-2; maybe TRBD1 (6 bases). The CDR3 sequence is 18 residues long. The V gene's germline CDR1 is SGHDT and CDR2 YYEEEE. V gave up 2 bases and J gave up 6 bases, with 26 bases separating them.

This chain uses TRBV5-4 with TRBJ2-5; D might be TRBD2 (5 bases). The end of the DNA aligns better with TRBJ2-7, so the J call may be wrong. CDR3 length equals 15 residues. Germline CDR1 SGHNT, CDR2 YYREEE (reference sequence). The CDR3 region is CASSLDYQSAYEQYF. DNA of the CDR3: TGTGCCAGCAGCTTAGACTACCAAAGTGCCTACGAGCAGTACTTC.

The chain employs TRBV4-1 and TRBJ2-1; D might be TRBD2 (6 bases). Germline V gene lookup returns CDR1 MGHRA and CDR2 YSYEKL. CDR3 size: 17 residues. With 0 bases removed from V and 4 bases from J, the gap between germline ends came to 16 bases. The CDR3 DNA reads TGCGCCAGCAGCCAAGATCGGGCGGGGAGCCAATACAATGAGCAGTTCTTC. Translated, it gives CASSQDRAGSQYNEQFF.

This clone was observed many times. The chain has TRBV5-6 and TRBJ1-3; 7 nucleotides match TRBD1. This CDR3 is built from 16 residues. V gave up 6 bases and J gave up 1 base; unmatched junction bases: 10. Germline V gene data show CDR1 as SGHDT and CDR2 as YYEEEE. The CDR3 reads CASTLGQGGSGNTIYF. The DNA for the CDR3 is TGTGCCAGCACTCTCGGGCAGGGGGGTTCTGGAAACACCATATATTTT.

The chain employs TRBV5-1 and TRBJ2-2, with a weak D call TRBD2 (6 bases). Germline V gene lookup returns CDR1 SGHRS and CDR2 YFSETQ. This CDR3 contains 13 residues. V was cut by 4 bases and J by 9 bases, with 13 bases left in between. CDR3 loop: CASSPESGRELFF. CDR3 bases: TGCGCCAGCAGCCCCGAGAGCGGGCGGGAGCTGTTTTTT.